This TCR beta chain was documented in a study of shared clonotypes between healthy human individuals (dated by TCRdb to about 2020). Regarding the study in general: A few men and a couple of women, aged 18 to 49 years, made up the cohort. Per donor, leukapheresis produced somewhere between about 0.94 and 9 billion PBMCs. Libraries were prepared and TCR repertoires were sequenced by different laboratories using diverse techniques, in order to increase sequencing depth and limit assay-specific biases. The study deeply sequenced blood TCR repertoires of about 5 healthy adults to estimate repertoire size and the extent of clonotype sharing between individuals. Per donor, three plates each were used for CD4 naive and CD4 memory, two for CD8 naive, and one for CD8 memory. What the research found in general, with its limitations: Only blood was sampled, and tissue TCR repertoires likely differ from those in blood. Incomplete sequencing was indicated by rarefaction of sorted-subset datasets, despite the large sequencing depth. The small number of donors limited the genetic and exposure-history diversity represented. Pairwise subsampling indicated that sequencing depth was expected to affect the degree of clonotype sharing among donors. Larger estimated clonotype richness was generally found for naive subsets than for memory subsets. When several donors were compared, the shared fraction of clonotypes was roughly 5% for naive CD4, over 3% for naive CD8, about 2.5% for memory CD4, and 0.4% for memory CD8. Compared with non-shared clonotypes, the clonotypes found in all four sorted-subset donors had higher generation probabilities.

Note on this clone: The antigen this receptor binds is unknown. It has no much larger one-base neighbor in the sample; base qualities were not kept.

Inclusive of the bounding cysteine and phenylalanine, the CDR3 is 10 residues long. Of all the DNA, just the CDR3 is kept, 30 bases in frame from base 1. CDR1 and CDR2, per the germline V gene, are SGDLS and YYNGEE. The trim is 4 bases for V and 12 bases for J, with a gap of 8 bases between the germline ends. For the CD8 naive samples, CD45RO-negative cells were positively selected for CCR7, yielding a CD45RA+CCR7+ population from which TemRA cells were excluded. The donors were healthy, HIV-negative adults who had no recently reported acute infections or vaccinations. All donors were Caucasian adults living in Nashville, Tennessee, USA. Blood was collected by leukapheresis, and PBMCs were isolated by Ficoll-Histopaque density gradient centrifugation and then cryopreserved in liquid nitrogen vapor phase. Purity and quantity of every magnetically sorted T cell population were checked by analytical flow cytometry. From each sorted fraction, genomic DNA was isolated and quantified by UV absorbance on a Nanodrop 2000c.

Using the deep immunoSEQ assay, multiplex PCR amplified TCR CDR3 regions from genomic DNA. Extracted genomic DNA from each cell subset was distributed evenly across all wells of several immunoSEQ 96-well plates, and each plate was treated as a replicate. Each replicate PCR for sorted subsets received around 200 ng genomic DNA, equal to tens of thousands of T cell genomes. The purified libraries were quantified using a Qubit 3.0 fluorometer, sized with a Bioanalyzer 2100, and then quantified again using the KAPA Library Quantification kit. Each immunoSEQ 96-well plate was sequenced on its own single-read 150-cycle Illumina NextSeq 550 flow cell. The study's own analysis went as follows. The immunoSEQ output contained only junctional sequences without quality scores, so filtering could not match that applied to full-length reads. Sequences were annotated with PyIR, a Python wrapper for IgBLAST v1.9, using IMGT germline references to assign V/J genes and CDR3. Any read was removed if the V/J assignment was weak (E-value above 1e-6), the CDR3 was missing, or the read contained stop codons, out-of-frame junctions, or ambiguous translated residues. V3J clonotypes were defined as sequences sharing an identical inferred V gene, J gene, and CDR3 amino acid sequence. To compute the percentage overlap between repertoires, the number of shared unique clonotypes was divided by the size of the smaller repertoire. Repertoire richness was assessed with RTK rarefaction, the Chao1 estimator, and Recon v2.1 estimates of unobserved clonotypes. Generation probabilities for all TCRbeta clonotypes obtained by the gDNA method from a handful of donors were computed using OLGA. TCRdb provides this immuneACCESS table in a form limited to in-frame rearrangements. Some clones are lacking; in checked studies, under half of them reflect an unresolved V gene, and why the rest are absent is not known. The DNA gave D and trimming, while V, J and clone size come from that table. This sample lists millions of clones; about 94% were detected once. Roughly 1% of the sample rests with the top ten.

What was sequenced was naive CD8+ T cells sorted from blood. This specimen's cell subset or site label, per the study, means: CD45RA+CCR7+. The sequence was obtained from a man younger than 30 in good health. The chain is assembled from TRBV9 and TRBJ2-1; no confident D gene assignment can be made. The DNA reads TGTGCCAGCAGCCCAAGTCGGCAGTTCTTC. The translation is CASSPSRQFF.